These 25 T cell receptor beta chains were sequenced from one sample in a study of regulatory T cells in long-lasting Graves disease. Indicated time point: persistent/refractory GD, antithyroid drugs over 5 years with positive TRAb. PBMC RNA was the source of the TCR library. Investigators prepared the TCR beta libraries by applying iRepertoire HTBI primers and Arm-PCR of CDR3 regions. TCRdb analysed the multiplex PCR reads with MiXCR anew, one entry per CDR3 protein. The sample includes roughly 450,000 distinct CDR3 sequences, about a fifth of them seen just once. This sample comprised peripheral blood mononuclear cells (PBMCs), obtained when the disease was refractory, from a patient treated with antithyroid drugs. All receptors derive from a female donor with Graves disease.

The chain has TRBV4-1 and TRBJ2-7; TRBD2 matches at 13 bases. The CDR3 is 16 amino acids. Germline CDR1 is MGHRA and CDR2 is YSYEKL. After removal of 1 base from V and 7 bases from J, the junction contained 7 bases not matched to a gene. The CDR3 loop reads CASSQGGTSGIKEQYF. DNA for the CDR3: TGCGCCAGCAGCCAAGGGGGGACTAGCGGGATCAAGGAGCAGTACTTC.

At least ten counts were recorded for this clonotype. The rearrangement uses TRBV28 and TRBJ1-1, with 7 nucleotides matching TRBD1. Germline values: CDR1 MDHEN, CDR2 SYDVKM. V was clipped by 10 bases and J by 6 bases; unmatched bases: 8. This CDR3 spans 12 amino acids. The CDR3 spells CATTGVSPEAFF. The CDR3 bases are TGTGCCACAACAGGGGTCTCACCTGAAGCTTTCTTT.

The genes are TRBV3-1 and TRBJ2-3; 7 bases fit TRBD2. The germline gives CDR1 LGHDT, CDR2 YNNKEL (reference sequence). The CDR3 has 16 amino acids. With 1 base clipped from V and 6 bases from J, the junction kept 10 bases outside the gene matches. The CDR3 is CASSQGSPGGGDTQYF. The DNA for the CDR3 is TGTGCCAGCAGCCAAGGATCGCCGGGAGGCGGGGATACGCAGTATTTT.

This clonotype was detected ten times or more. J is TRBJ2-2 and V is TRBV11-3; D unresolved. CDR1 and CDR2 (germline): SGHNT, YENEEA. V was shortened by 1 base and J by 1 base, with 7 bases between the two germline ends. There are 15 residues in the CDR3. This CDR3 is CASSLGQRNTGELFF. The CDR3 DNA reads TGTGCCAGCAGCTTAGGGCAGCGGAACACCGGGGAGCTGTTTTTT.

V and J are TRBV9 and TRBJ1-1; a possible D gene is TRBD1 (5 bases). Germline V gene sequence: CDR1 SGDLS, CDR2 YYNGEE. The V and J ends lost 4 bases and 5 bases respectively, with 15 bases between them. CDR3 length: 14 amino acids. The CDR3, as DNA: TGTGCCAGCAGCTCGAAGGGAGGGGAAACTGAAGCTTTCTTT. Its protein is CASSSKGGETEAFF.

This clonotype has more than one count but fewer than ten. This rearrangement joins TRBV9 to TRBJ1-2, with 8 bases identical to TRBD1. V trimming: 4 bases; J trimming: 5 bases; junction bases outside the gene matches: 7. Per the germline V gene, CDR1 is SGDLS and CDR2 is YYNGEE. The CDR3 totals 14 residues. The CDR3 DNA is TGTGCCAGCAGCTCCAGGGGGCTTGCGTATGGCTACACCTTC. Translated: CASSSRGLAYGYTF. The full variable domain, in which reference TRBV9 and TRBJ1-2 provide the parts outside the CDR3, is DSGVTQTPKHLITATGQRVTLRCSPRSGDLSVYWYQQSLDQGLQFLIQYYNGEERAKGNILERFSAQQFPDLHSELNLSSLELGDSALYFCASSSRGLAYGYTFGSGTRLTVV.

This chain connects TRBV29-1 to TRBJ2-5, with 11 nucleotides matching TRBD2. This CDR3 is 14 amino acids long. Germline V gene lookup returns CDR1 SQVTM and CDR2 ANQGSEA. The V and J ends lost 2 bases and 5 bases, in that order; junction bases with no gene match: 4. CDR3 loop: CSVERSGGGETQYF. Written as DNA, the CDR3 is TGCAGCGTTGAACGTAGCGGGGGGGGGGAGACCCAGTACTTC.

This clonotype occurred many times. V and J are TRBV10-3 and TRBJ1-2, with D perhaps matching TRBD1 (6 bases). CDR3 length equals 14 residues. Deletions cut 4 bases from V and 4 bases from J, with 13 bases between. CDR1 is ENHRY, CDR2 SYGVKD, per germline. The CDR3 protein is CAISASTQGYGYTF. The CDR3 DNA follows: TGTGCCATCAGTGCCTCAACACAGGGCTATGGCTACACCTTC.

With respect to this clonotype: At one end the junction does not follow the germline gene, possibly because of a read error. The V gene is TRBV5-1, the J gene TRBJ2-4; 8 nucleotides match TRBD2. Germline assignment: CDR1 SGHRS and CDR2 YFSETQ. CDR3 length equals 17 residues. The CDR3 sequence: CASSAKPAGVAKNIQYF. CDR3 in DNA: TGTGCCAGCAGCGCGAAGCCAGCGGGAGTGGCCAAAAACATTCAGTACTTC.

This clonotype has a count of ten or more. The rearrangement links TRBV20-1 to TRBJ1-1, with unresolved D. Germline-derived CDR1 and CDR2 are DFQATT and SNEGSKA (reference sequence). The CDR3 is 11 amino acids. Between the trimmed V and J ends, which lost 1 base and 2 bases, there was a span of 2 bases. The CDR3 DNA reads as TGCAGTGCTAGAGGCAACACTGAAGCTTTCTTT. It yields the protein CSARGNTEAFF.

This clonotype was seen a few times. This chain connects TRBV11-2 to TRBJ2-1, with 7 bases matching TRBD2. Germline CDR1 reads SGHAT; CDR2 reads FQNNGV. J lost 4 bases, V lost 0 bases, and 3 bases had no gene match. This CDR3 is built from 15 residues. The DNA of the CDR3 is TGTGCCAGCAGCTTAGAACCGGGAGGTTACAATGAGCAGTTCTTC. It is translated as CASSLEPGGYNEQFF. Full variable domain (missing parts from reference TRBV11-2 and TRBJ2-1): EAGVAQSPRYKIIEKRQSVAFWCNPISGHATLYWYQQILGQGPKLLIQFQNNGVVDDSQLPKDRFSAERLKGVDSTLKIQPAKLEDSAVYLCASSLEPGGYNEQFFGPGTRLTVL.

In the case of this clonotype: A much larger clone lies one base from this, so it may be a read error. This chain uses TRBV6-2 or TRBV6-3 with TRBJ2-2; no reliable D call. The CDR3 covers 13 residues. Looked up from germline, CDR1 is MNHEY and CDR2 is SVGEGT. With 8 bases removed from V and 4 bases from J, the gap between germline ends came to 11 bases. The CDR3 is CASSVGITGELFF. The CDR3 region has the DNA TGTGCCAGCTCCGTGGGCATCACCGGGGAGCTGTTTTTT.

At least ten counts were recorded for this clonotype. The genes are TRBV28 and TRBJ2-2, with 10 bases that match TRBD2. Germline V gives CDR1 MDHEN, CDR2 SYDVKM. The CDR3 is made up of 17 amino acids. Trimming cost V 5 bases and J 4 bases; bases outside gene matches: 10. For the CDR3, the DNA is TGTGCCAGCAGTACCCCTCTAGCGGGAGAGGCCACCGGGGAGCTGTTTTTT. The encoded protein is CASSTPLAGEATGELFF. Based on the CDR3 plus reference TRBV28 and TRBJ2-2, the full variable domain is DVKVTQSSRYLVKRTGEKVFLECVQDMDHENMFWYRQDPGLGLRLIYFSYDVKMKEKGDIPEGYSVSREKKERFSLILESASTNQTSMYLCASSTPLAGEATGELFFGEGSRLTVL.

In its sample, this clonotype was seen many times. The chain has TRBV20-1 and TRBJ1-1; 7 nucleotides agree with TRBD1. The V segment lost 5 bases and the J segment 8 bases; nucleotides outside the gene matches: 8. Germline V gene data show CDR1 as DFQATT and CDR2 as SNEGSKA (reference sequence). This CDR3 is built from 12 residues. As DNA, the CDR3 is TGCAGTGCTTCCCGGACAGGTGTAGAAGCTTTCTTT. Translating it yields CSASRTGVEAFF.

Ten or more counts support this clonotype. The rearrangement uses TRBV6-2 or TRBV6-3 and TRBJ2-2; the D is unclear. Germline CDR1 is MNHEY and CDR2 is SVGEGT. Trimming stripped 0 bases from V and 6 bases from J, with 5 bases between. The CDR3 is 13 amino acids. The CDR3 sequence: CASSYSPAGELFF. CDR3 DNA sequence: TGTGCCAGCAGTTACTCCCCGGCCGGGGAGCTGTTTTTT.

This clonotype came up many times. The chain couples TRBV10-3 to TRBJ1-2, with TRBD1 matching 8 bases. V shed 5 bases, J shed 8 bases, and the junction held 13 bases outside the gene matches. The CDR3 has 15 amino acids. The V gene's germline CDR1 is ENHRY and CDR2 SYGVKD. In DNA, the CDR3 is TGTGCCATCAGTCCTTCGGACAGGGAGTCGATCGGCTACACCTTC. It codes for CAISPSDRESIGYTF.

The chain employs TRBV11-1 and TRBJ2-7, with no clear D. Trimming cost V 5 bases and J 0 bases, with 14 bases left between them. Germline V gene data show CDR1 as SGHAT and CDR2 as FQDESV (reference sequence). This CDR3 is built from 15 residues. The CDR3, as DNA: TGTGCCAGCAGCCCCGGGCGGAGCAACTCCTACGAGCAGTACTTC. It yields the protein CASSPGRSNSYEQYF.

This clonotype was recorded at least ten times. V and J are TRBV7-3 and TRBJ2-5; 9 positions agree with TRBD1. This CDR3 is 15 amino acids long. The V gene end was trimmed by 5 bases and the J gene end by 5 bases; junction bases not matched to a gene: 9. Per the germline V gene, CDR1 is SGHTA and CDR2 is FQGTGA. The CDR3 region has the DNA TGTGCCAGCAGCCTCATGACAGGGGGAGGGGAGACCCAGTACTTC. It encodes CASSLMTGGGETQYF.

V is TRBV5-1 and J is TRBJ2-3, with 9 bases matching TRBD2. V was pared by 7 bases and J by 4 bases, with 10 bases of the junction left unmatched. Germline CDR1 is SGHRS and CDR2 is YFSETQ. There are 15 residues in the CDR3. Written as DNA, the CDR3 is TGCGCCAGCCACCGGCCTAGCGGGACGTCAGATACGCAGTATTTT. Residues: CASHRPSGTSDTQYF.

The CDR3 sequence: CATSRGGDRGAGELFF. In DNA, the CDR3 is TGTGCCACCAGCAGGGGAGGGGACAGGGGCGCCGGGGAGCTGTTTTTT. The chain combines TRBV15 with TRBJ2-2; TRBD1 agrees at 10 bases. V lost 3 bases, J lost 6 bases, and 7 bases stayed unmatched. This CDR3 has 16 amino acids. Per the germline V gene, CDR1 is LNHNV and CDR2 is YYDKDF (reference sequence). The full variable domain, rest sourced from reference TRBV15 and TRBJ2-2, is DAMVIQNPRYQVTQFGKPVTLSCSQTLNHNVMYWYQQKSSQAPKLLFHYYDKDFNNEADTPDNFQSRRPNTSFCFLDIRSPGLGDTAMYLCATSRGGDRGAGELFFGEGSRLTVL.

The rearrangement uses TRBV30 and TRBJ2-5; TRBD1 matches 7 bases. Germline values: CDR1 GTSNPN, CDR2 SVGIG (reference sequence). This CDR3 contains 15 residues. V was clipped by 2 bases and J by 4 bases; unmatched bases: 10. Written as DNA, the CDR3 is TGTGCCTGGAGTCTCATTCGGGACAGAGGAGAGACCCAGTACTTC. This translates into CAWSLIRDRGETQYF. Full variable domain (remainder filled in from reference TRBV30 and TRBJ2-5): SQTIHQWPATLVQPVGSPLSLECTVEGTSNPNLYWYRQAAGRGLQLLFYSVGIGQISSEVPQNLSASRPQDRQFILSSKKLLLSDSGFYLCAWSLIRDRGETQYFGPGTRLLVL.

The V call is TRBV5-1, the J call TRBJ2-2, with 8 bases aligning to TRBD2. Germline-derived CDR1 and CDR2 are SGHRS and YFSETQ. V shed 1 base, J shed 4 bases, and the junction held 12 bases outside the gene matches. CDR3 size: 18 residues. The CDR3 spells CASSLRAGVGRATGELFF. CDR3 bases: TGCGCCAGCAGCTTGAGAGCGGGAGTGGGCAGAGCCACCGGGGAGCTGTTTTTT.

This clonotype was picked up a small number of times. The chain is built from TRBV28 and TRBJ2-7; D call uncertain. The germline V gene has CDR1 MDHEN and CDR2 SYDVKM. Trimming shortened V by 3 bases and J by 3 bases, and 18 bases separated the two germline ends. The CDR3 contains 16 residues. The CDR3 spells CASSFIVSRGYYEQYF. The CDR3 DNA reads TGTGCCAGCAGTTTCATCGTCAGTAGAGGATACTACGAGCAGTACTTC.

The V gene is TRBV5-1, the J gene TRBJ2-7; D is unresolved. CDR1 is SGHRS, CDR2 YFSETQ, per germline. The length of the CDR3 is 15 residues. Trimming removed 1 base from V and 2 bases from J, with 13 bases in between. The CDR3 sequence: CASSLYSAAAYEQYF. CDR3 coding DNA: TGCGCCAGCAGCTTGTATTCTGCGGCAGCCTACGAGCAGTACTTC.

The CDR3 bases are TGTGCCAGCAGTTTACAAGTTGATGGGAAACTGTTTTTT. Amino acid sequence: CASSLQVDGKLFF. The rearrangement joins TRBV27 to TRBJ1-4; D gene unclear. With 2 bases removed from V and 11 bases from J, the gap between germline ends came to 12 bases. The CDR3 extends over 13 amino acids. The germline gives CDR1 MNHEY, CDR2 SMNVEV (reference sequence).